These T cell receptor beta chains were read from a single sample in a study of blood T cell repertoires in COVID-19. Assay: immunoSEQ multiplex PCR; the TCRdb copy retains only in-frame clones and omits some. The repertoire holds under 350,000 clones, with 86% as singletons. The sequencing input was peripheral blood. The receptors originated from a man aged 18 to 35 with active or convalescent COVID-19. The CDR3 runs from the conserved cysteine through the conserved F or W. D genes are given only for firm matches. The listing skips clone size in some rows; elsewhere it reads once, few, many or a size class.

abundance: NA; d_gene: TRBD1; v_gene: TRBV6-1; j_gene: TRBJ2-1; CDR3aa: CASSEEGQGPYNEQFF; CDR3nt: TGTGCCAGCAGTGAAGAGGGACAGGGACCCTACAATGAGCAGTTCTTC
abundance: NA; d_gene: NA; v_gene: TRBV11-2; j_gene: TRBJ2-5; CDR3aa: CASSFSLDPAGETQYF; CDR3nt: TGTGCCAGCAGCTTCTCCCTGGATCCGGCGGGAGAGACCCAGTACTTC
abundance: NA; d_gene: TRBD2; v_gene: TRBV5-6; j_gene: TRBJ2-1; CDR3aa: CASSLVGRERSYNEQFF; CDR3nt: TGTGCCAGCAGCTTGGTGGGGCGGGAGCGCTCCTACAATGAGCAGTTCTTC
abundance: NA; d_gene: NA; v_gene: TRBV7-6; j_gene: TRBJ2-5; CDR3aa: CASKGPREDLPLSGETQYF; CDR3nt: TGTGCCAGCAAGGGGCCCAGGGAGGACTTACCTTTATCCGGGGAGACCCAGTACTTC
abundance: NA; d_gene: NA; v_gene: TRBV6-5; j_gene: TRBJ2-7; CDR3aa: CASRGPYEQYF; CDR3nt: TGTGCCAGCAGGGGGCCCTACGAGCAGTACTTC
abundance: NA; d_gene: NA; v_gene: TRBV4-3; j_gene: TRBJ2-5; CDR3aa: CASSQDEGETQYF; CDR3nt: TGCGCCAGCAGCCAAGATGAGGGAGAGACCCAGTACTTC
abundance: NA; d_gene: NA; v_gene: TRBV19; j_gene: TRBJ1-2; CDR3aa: CASSIGDYGYTF; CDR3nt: TGTGCCAGTAGTATCGGGGACTATGGCTACACCTTC
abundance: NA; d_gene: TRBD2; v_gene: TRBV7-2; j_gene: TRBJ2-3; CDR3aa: CASSLFGTNTDTQYF; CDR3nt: TGTGCCAGCAGCTTATTCGGGACTAACACAGATACGCAGTATTTT
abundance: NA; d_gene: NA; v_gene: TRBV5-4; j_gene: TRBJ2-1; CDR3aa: CASSSPDSYNEQFF; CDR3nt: TGTGCCAGCAGTTCTCCGGACAGCTACAATGAGCAGTTCTTC
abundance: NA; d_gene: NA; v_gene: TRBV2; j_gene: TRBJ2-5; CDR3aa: CASSEAPDSQRGTQYF; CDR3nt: TGTGCCAGCAGTGAAGCACCCGACAGTCAAAGGGGGACCCAGTACTTC
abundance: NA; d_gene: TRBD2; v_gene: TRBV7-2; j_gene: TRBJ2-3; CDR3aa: CASSFLAGGSTDTQYF; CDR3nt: TGTGCCAGCAGCTTTCTAGCGGGAGGGAGCACAGATACGCAGTATTTT
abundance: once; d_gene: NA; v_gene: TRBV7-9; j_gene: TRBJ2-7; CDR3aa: CASSEGGSYEQYF; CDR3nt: TGTGCCAGTTCCGAGGGGGGGTCGTACGAGCAGTACTTC
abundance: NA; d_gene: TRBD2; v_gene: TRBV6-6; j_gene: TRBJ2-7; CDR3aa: CASRGNLAGGRYEQYF; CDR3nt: TGTGCCAGCAGAGGGAACCTAGCGGGGGGGCGATACGAGCAGTACTTC
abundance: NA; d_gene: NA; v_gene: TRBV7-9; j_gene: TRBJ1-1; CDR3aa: CASSFYTEAFF; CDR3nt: TGTGCCAGCAGCTTCTACACTGAAGCTTTCTTT
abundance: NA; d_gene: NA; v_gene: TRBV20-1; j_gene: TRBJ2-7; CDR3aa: CSASIGDTSSYEQYF; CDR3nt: TGCAGTGCTAGTATCGGGGATACCAGCTCCTACGAGCAGTACTTC
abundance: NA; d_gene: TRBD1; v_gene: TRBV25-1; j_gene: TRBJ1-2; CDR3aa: CASTPGQNYGYTF; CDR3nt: TGTGCCAGCACGCCGGGACAGAACTATGGCTACACCTTC
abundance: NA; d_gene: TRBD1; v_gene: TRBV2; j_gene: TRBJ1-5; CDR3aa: CASSELSGGGSNQPQHF; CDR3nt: TGTGCCAGCAGTGAATTGTCAGGGGGCGGGAGCAATCAGCCCCAGCATTTT
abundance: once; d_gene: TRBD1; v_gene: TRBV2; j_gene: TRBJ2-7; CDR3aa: CASNGQGDSYEQYF; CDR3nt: TGTGCCAGCAATGGACAGGGGGACTCCTACGAGCAGTACTTC
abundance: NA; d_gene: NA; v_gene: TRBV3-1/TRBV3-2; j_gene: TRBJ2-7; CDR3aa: CASSQAGLNHEQYF; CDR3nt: TGTGCCAGCAGCCAAGCCGGACTGAACCACGAGCAGTACTTC
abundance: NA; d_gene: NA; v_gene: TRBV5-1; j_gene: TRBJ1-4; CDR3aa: CASSMGPFNTATNEKLFF; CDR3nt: TGCGCCAGCAGCATGGGGCCATTCAACACAGCAACTAATGAAAAACTGTTTTTT
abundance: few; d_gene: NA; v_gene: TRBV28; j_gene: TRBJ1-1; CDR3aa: CASKRLPEAFF; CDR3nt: TGTGCCAGCAAGCGACTACCTGAAGCTTTCTTT
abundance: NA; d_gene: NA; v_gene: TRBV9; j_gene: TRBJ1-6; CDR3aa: CASSAELSNSPLHF; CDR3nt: TGTGCCAGCAGCGCGGAACTAAGCAATTCACCCCTCCACTTT
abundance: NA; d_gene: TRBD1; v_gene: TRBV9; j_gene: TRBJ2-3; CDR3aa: CASSVRITMPGQGLPTDTQYF; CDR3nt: TGTGCCAGCAGCGTCAGGATAACAATGCCGGGACAGGGGCTCCCCACAGATACGCAGTATTTT
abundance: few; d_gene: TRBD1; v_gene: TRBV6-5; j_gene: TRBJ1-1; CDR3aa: CASRGGQGRTEAFF; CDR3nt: TGTGCCAGCAGGGGTGGACAGGGGCGCACTGAAGCTTTCTTT
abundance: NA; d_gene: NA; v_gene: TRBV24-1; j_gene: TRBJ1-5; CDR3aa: CATTIPVVWALVQPQHF; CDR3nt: TGTGCCACTACCATCCCGGTTGTTTGGGCCTTGGTCCAGCCCCAGCATTTT
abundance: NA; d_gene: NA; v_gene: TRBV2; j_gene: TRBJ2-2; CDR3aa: CASSERGNLPGELFF; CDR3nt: TGTGCCAGCAGTGAACGGGGGAACCTCCCCGGGGAGCTGTTTTTT
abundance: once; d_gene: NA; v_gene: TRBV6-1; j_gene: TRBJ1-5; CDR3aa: CASSELTRGRNQPQHF; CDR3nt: TGTGCCAGCAGTGAACTTACCAGGGGACGCAATCAGCCCCAGCATTTT
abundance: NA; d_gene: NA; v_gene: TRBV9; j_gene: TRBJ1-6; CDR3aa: CASSVTDGSTSPLHF; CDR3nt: TGTGCCAGCAGCGTTACCGACGGGAGTACCTCACCCCTCCACTTT
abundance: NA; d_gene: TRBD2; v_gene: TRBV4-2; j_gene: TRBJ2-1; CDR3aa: CASSSTSGAPYNEQFF; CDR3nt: TGTGCCAGCAGCTCTACTAGCGGGGCCCCCTACAATGAGCAGTTCTTC
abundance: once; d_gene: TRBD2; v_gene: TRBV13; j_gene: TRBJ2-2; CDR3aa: CASSSLTSGAGELFF; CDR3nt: TGTGCCAGCAGCTCCTTGACTAGCGGGGCCGGGGAGCTGTTTTTT
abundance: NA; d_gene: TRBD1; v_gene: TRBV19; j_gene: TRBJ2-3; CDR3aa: CASSPDRGTDTQYF; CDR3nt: TGTGCCAGTAGTCCAGACAGGGGCACAGATACGCAGTATTTT
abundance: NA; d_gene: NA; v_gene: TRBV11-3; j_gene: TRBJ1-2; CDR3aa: CASSLEPANYGYTF; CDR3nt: TGTGCCAGCAGCTTAGAACCAGCTAACTATGGCTACACCTTC
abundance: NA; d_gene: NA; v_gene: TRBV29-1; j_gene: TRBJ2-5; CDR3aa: CSVENFTQETQYF; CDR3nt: TGCAGCGTTGAAAACTTCACCCAAGAGACCCAGTACTTC
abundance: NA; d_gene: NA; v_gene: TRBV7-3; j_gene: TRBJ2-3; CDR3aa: CASSLGDLDTQYF; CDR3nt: TGTGCCAGCAGCTTAGGAGACCTCGATACGCAGTATTTT
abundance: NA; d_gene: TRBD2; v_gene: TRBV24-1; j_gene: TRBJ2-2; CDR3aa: CATSDPDPGTSRGELFF; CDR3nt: TGTGCCACCAGTGACCCCGACCCCGGGACTAGCCGCGGGGAGCTGTTTTTT
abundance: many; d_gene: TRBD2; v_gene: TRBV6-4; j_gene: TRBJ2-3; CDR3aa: CASSDSSGGTDTQYF; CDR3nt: TGTGCCAGCAGTGACTCTAGCGGGGGCACAGATACGCAGTATTTT
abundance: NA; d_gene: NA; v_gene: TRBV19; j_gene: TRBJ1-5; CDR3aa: CATSLGGVSNQPQHF; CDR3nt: TGTGCCACGTCCCTCGGCGGGGTTAGCAATCAGCCCCAGCATTTT
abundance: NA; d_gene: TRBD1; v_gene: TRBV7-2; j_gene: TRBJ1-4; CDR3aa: CASSYRGAATNEKLFF; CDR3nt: TGTGCCAGCAGCTACAGGGGCGCTGCAACTAATGAAAAACTGTTTTTT
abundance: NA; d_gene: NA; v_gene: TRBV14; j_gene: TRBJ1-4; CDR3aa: CASSPSTGFNEKLFF; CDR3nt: TGTGCCAGCAGCCCCTCGACAGGCTTTAATGAAAAACTGTTTTTT
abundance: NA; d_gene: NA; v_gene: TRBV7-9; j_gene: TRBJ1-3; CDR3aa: CASSSQGTGNTIYF; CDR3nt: TGTGCCAGCAGCTCCCAGGGTACTGGAAACACCATATATTTT
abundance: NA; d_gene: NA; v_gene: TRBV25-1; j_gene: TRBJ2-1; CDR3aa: CASSREFGNEQFF; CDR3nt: TGTGCCAGCTCCCGGGAATTTGGGAATGAGCAGTTCTTC
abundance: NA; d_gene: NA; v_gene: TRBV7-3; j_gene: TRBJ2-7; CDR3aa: CASSLPSRGNEQYF; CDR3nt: TGTGCCAGCAGCCTACCTTCTCGGGGAAACGAGCAGTACTTC
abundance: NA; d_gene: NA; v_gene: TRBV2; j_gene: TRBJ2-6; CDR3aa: CASSEQAGANVLTF; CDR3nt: TGTGCCAGCAGTGAACAGGCTGGGGCCAACGTCCTGACTTTC
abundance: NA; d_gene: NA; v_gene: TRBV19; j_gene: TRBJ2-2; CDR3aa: CASSIEGRAGELFF; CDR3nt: TGTGCCAGTAGTATCGAGGGTCGCGCCGGGGAGCTGTTTTTT
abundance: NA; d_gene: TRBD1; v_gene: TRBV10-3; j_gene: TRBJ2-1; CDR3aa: CATKDRTFRNEQFF; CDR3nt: TGTGCCACCAAGGACAGGACTTTTCGCAATGAGCAGTTCTTC
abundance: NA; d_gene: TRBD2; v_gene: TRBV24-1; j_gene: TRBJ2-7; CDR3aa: CATISGSGEQYF; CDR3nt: TGTGCCACCATCAGCGGGAGTGGCGAGCAGTACTTC
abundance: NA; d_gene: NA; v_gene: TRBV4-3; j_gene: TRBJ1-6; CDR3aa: CASSQGVTGHRNSPLHF; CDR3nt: TGCGCCAGCAGCCAAGGGGTGACCGGACATCGTAATTCACCCCTCCACTTT
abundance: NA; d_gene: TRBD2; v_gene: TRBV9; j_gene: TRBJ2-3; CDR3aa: CASSVGSLAGGTDTQYF; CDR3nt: TGTGCCAGCAGCGTAGGGTCTTTAGCGGGTGGCACAGATACGCAGTATTTT